This T cell receptor (beta chain) was sequenced in a study of T-cell reconstitution after alpha-beta-depleted transplantation in children. Notes on the study in general: At one year after transplant, newly produced T cells mostly accounted for T-cell counts and diversity. Certain patients had high TCRbeta diversity at day 60, and it came from recipient T cells and thymic progenitors that survived.

Unique molecular identifiers were incorporated when the TCRbeta library was constructed. TCRdb re-analysed the PCR reads in MiXCR, keeping a single row per CDR3 protein. This table has some 300,000 distinct CDR3 sequences, 9.5% to 13% appearing once. In its sample, this clonotype was seen many times. Its antigen is unidentified. Germline V lookup: CDR1 SGHDN, CDR2 FVKESK. V lost 1 base and J lost 7, with 14 bases in between. CDR3 size: 15 residues. The specimen comprised PBMCs, sampled before TCRalphabeta/CD19-depleted stem cell transplant. The receptor was derived from a boy under three years old with acute myeloid leukemia, due to receive a stem cell transplant. V and J are TRBV14 and TRBJ2-1; D is undetermined. DNA of the CDR3: TGTGCCAGCAGCCAAGGAATGTCTGGGTTGAATGAGCAGTTCTTC. Translation gives CASSQGMSGLNEQFF.